This TCR beta chain derives from a study of a mutant IDH1 vaccine in newly diagnosed glioma. About the study: Vaccines were begun 4-6 weeks after radiotherapy alone, or with temozolomide cycles. Sex among treated patients split about 60% male, about 40% female; mean age was about 43 years. Prior therapy was radiotherapy, temozolomide, or both; most received both.

Regarding time point: week 23, last vaccination. A 20-mer mutant IDH1 peptide at 300 ug was injected subcutaneously with topical imiquimod. Notes on this clone: The antigen is unknown.

Generated by immunoSEQ multiplex PCR, the TCRdb table keeps only in-frame clones and is missing some. The sample holds around 60,000 clones; 85% are singletons and the top ten take less than 5%. Germline V gene data show CDR1 as WNHNN and CDR2 as SYGVQD (reference sequence). Trimming removed 3 bases at V and 3 bases at J, with 5 bases between. The CDR3 has 12 amino acids. The chain carries TRBV10-1 and TRBJ1-2; D gene ambiguous. Here the sequenced sample was PBMCs, taken from a glioma patient whose treatment included an IDH1 peptide vaccine. The TCR was taken from a man younger than 40 with glioma. CDR3 sequence (DNA): TGCGCCAGCAGTGATGGGGACTATGGCTACACCTTC. Residues: CASSDGDYGYTF.